These T cell receptor beta chains were read from a single sample in a study of T cell repertoires in cytomegalovirus infection. Their cognate antigens are unknown. TCRdb passed the reads through MiXCR, listing each CDR3 protein once. The repertoire holds approximately 73,000 distinct CDR3 sequences, roughly 39% seen once, with 80% to 95% in the top ten. The sequencing here drew on CD8+ T cells from cultured PBMCs, taken from culture after CMV antigen stimulation. The source of these receptors is a human donor in good health (CMV status not recorded). Some clones in this sample may be carry-over from other donors' samples. Both conserved end residues are trimmed from each CDR3.

>TRBV4-1|TRBJ2-5
ASSPEGRETQY
>TRBV6-5|TRBJ1-4
ASSLSGGGGEKLF
>TRBV7-1|TRBJ1-2
ASSSWDRGSANYGYT
>TRBV9|TRBJ2-1
ASSGGGIYNEQF
>TRBV29-1|TRBJ2-1
SVEGHNEQF
>TRBV7-8|TRBJ2-5
ASRRDRGRETQY
>TRBV12-3/TRBV12-4|TRBJ1-5
ASTLKGHGHQPQH
>TRBV19|TRBJ2-3
ASSMAGASTDTQY
>TRBV27|TRBJ2-7
ASSSLQNSYEQY
>TRBV7-8|TRBJ2-7
ASCLGQSYEQY
>TRBV13|TRBJ1-1
ASSARPGTGDTEAF
>TRBV2|TRBJ2-3
ASSEAWLAGNTDTQY
>TRBV7-9|TRBJ2-1
ASSPGTGGSGNEQF
>TRBV19|TRBJ1-5
ASSPGLSNQPQH
>TRBV2|TRBJ1-2
ATLSRVVIYGYT
>TRBV4-2|TRBJ1-2
ASSGPPDDYGYT
>TRBV19|TRBJ2-1
ASRSFGQGAPNEQF
>TRBV7-2|TRBJ2-3
ASSYRLAGLADTQY
>TRBV4-1|TRBJ2-5
ASSQERRGGVQETQY
>TRBV27|TRBJ1-5
ASSFHHNQPQH
>TRBV7-4|TRBJ1-1
ASSFFESLEAF
>TRBV28|TRBJ1-1
ASSPLTHVDTEAF
>TRBV6-5|TRBJ2-7
ASRLTPQGSDEQY
>TRBV20-1|TRBJ1-1
SASPLSTGSTEAF
>TRBV4-1|TRBJ1-6
ASSQDQGANSPLH
>TRBV14|TRBJ2-7
ASSRTGRPYEQY
>TRBV27|TRBJ2-7
ASSSYPPGADEQY
>TRBV5-1|TRBJ2-1
ASSYSSGGYNEQF
>TRBV20-1|TRBJ2-3
SARGRRSGTGSLFSTDTQY
>TRBV5-4|TRBJ1-6
ASSWGTGGGSVNNSPLH
>TRBV7-3|TRBJ2-3
ASSLTAGPTDTQY
>TRBV11-2|TRBJ2-1
ASSRGLNEQF
>TRBV4-1|TRBJ2-7
ASSQGIGSPKY
>TRBV28|TRBJ1-4
ASSPLSLEEKLF